The 25 T cell receptor beta chains below come from one sample, sequenced in a study of human T cells and chemical hapten exposure. TCRdb re-called the RACE reads with MiXCR, one entry per CDR3 protein. The repertoire consists of 75,000 to 95,000 distinct CDR3 sequences, with over 9.5% occurring once and the leading ten covering about 4%. The time point: patch test 1, 2 weeks after DPC sensitization. Treatment given: therapeutic diphenylcyclopropenone sensitization with weekly scalp DPC. The source was whole blood, collected in connection with sensitization to the hapten diphenylcyclopropenone (DPC). The receptor source for this set is a woman aged 55-69 years with alopecia areata. Some clones in this sample may be carry-over from other donors' samples.

There are a few counts of this clonotype. The CDR3 DNA reads TGTGCCAGCAGGTATCGGACAGAAGCCTACGAGCAGTACTTC. As protein: CASRYRTEAYEQYF. The gene calls are TRBV6-6 and TRBJ2-7; possible D gene TRBD1, 6 bases. Per the germline V gene, CDR1 is MNHNY and CDR2 is SVGAGI (reference sequence). V lost 6 bases and J lost 2, with 14 bases in between. The length of the CDR3 is 14 residues.

This clonotype was observed many times. The V and J genes are TRBV5-1 and TRBJ1-6; no reliable D call. Trimming pared 6 bases from V and 5 bases from J, leaving 12 bases between. CDR1 and CDR2 (germline): SGHRS, YFSETQ. The CDR3 length is 14 residues. This CDR3 is CASTLRGDNSPLHF. CDR3 nucleotides: TGCGCCAGCACCCTACGGGGTGATAATTCACCCCTCCACTTT. Filled out from reference TRBV5-1 and TRBJ1-6, the complete variable domain reads KAGVTQTPRYLIKTRGQQVTLSCSPISGHRSVSWYQQTPGQGLQFLFEYFSETQRNKGNFPGRFSGRQFSNSRSEMNVSTLELGDSALYLCASTLRGDNSPLHFGNGTRLTVT.

This clonotype occurred many times. The chain joins TRBV5-1 to TRBJ2-7; D could derive from TRBD1 or TRBD2 (5 bases each). Trimming took 4 bases from V and 0 from J, leaving 14 bases between them. Germline CDR1 reads SGHRS; CDR2 reads YFSETQ. This CDR3 has 15 amino acids. This CDR3 reads CASSGTGAASYEQYF. DNA of the CDR3: TGCGCCAGCAGCGGAACCGGGGCGGCCTCCTACGAGCAGTACTTC.

This clonotype came up many times. One end of the junction is discordant with germline, which a read error may explain. The V call is TRBV7-7, the J call TRBJ2-1, with TRBD1 as a possible D gene (5 bases). CDR1 and CDR2 from the germline V gene are SSHAT and FNYEAQ (reference sequence). There are 15 residues in the CDR3. The CDR3 region is CASSSGLLGYNEQFF. The CDR3 region has the DNA TGTGCTAGCAGCTCAGGGCTTTTGGGATACAATGAGCAGTTCTTC. The full variable domain, its missing parts supplied by reference TRBV7-7 and TRBJ2-1, is GAGVSQSPRYKVTKRGQDVTLRCDPISSHATLYWYQQALGQGPEFLTYFNYEAQPDKSGLPSDRFSAERPEGSISTLTIQRTEQRDSAMYRCASSSGLLGYNEQFFGPGTRLTVL.

This clonotype has just a few counts. The rearrangement links TRBV2 to TRBJ1-5; D ambiguous. The germline CDR1 and CDR2 sequences are SNHLY and FYNNEI. CDR3 length: 13 amino acids. Trimming left V 4 bases short and J 7 bases short, with 11 bases between. The CDR3 DNA is TGTGCCAGCAGTGCCGACCTGGGGCAGCCCCAGCATTTT. Translated, it gives CASSADLGQPQHF. Full variable domain (outside the CDR3, taken from reference TRBV2 and TRBJ1-5): EPEVTQTPSHQVTQMGQEVILRCVPISNHLYFYWYRQILGQKVEFLVSFYNNEISEKSEIFDDQFSVERPDGSNFTLKIRSTKLEDSAMYFCASSADLGQPQHFGDGTRLSIL.

Only a few counts were recorded for this clonotype. The J gene is TRBJ1-1, the V gene TRBV20-1; 9 bases fit TRBD1. CDR1 is DFQATT and CDR2 is SNEGSKA in the germline V gene (reference sequence). With 2 bases clipped from V and 3 bases from J, the junction kept 7 bases outside the gene matches. CDR3 length: 15 amino acids. The CDR3 protein is CSARKTGGMDTEAFF. In DNA form, the CDR3 reads TGCAGTGCTAGAAAGACAGGGGGAATGGACACTGAAGCTTTCTTT.

This clonotype has more than one count but fewer than ten. The chain has TRBV23-1 and TRBJ1-6; D not certain. TRBV23-1 is annotated as an ORF whose role is uncertain. The CDR3 runs 10 residues. Trimming took 7 bases from V and 10 from J, leaving 5 bases between them. The CDR3 spells CASTGSPLHF. CDR3 bases: TGCGCCAGCACCGGATCACCCCTCCACTTT.

The chain recombines TRBV2 with TRBJ1-4, with 8 bases identical to TRBD1. There are 16 residues in the CDR3. The V gene's germline CDR1 is SNHLY and CDR2 FYNNEI. The trim removed 6 bases at V and 0 bases at J, leaving 6 bases unmatched. The CDR3 sequence is CASRTGTGSTNEKLFF. Here the CDR3 DNA reads TGTGCCAGCAGGACCGGGACAGGTTCAACTAATGAAAAACTGTTTTTT.

In its sample, this clonotype was seen many times. CDR3 loop: CSATGTQETQYF. In DNA form, the CDR3 reads TGCAGTGCTACCGGGACCCAAGAGACCCAGTACTTC. The rearrangement joins TRBV20-1 to TRBJ2-5; TRBD1 or TRBD2 may be the D gene (5 bases each). The germline V gene encodes CDR1 DFQATT and CDR2 SNEGSKA (reference sequence). This CDR3 is built from 12 residues. The V gene lost 4 bases and the J gene lost 1 base, with 7 bases spanning the gap.

This clonotype was seen repeatedly, ten times or more. The chain recombines TRBV6-8 with TRBJ2-7; perhaps TRBD1 as D (5 bases). Per the germline V gene, CDR1 is MNHGY and CDR2 is SAAAGT. The V end was cut by 6 bases, the J end by 0 bases, with 27 bases between. This CDR3 comprises 19 residues. The CDR3 sequence is CASSSNEAWHRTNSYEQYF. The CDR3 nucleotides are TGTGCCAGCAGCTCCAACGAGGCCTGGCACAGGACAAACTCCTACGAGCAGTACTTC.

There are a few counts of this clonotype. This rearrangement joins TRBV18 to TRBJ1-1; TRBD1 is a possible D gene (6 bases). This CDR3 is built from 15 residues. Germline CDR1 KGHSH, CDR2 LQKENI. Deletions cut 4 bases from V and 3 bases from J, with 15 bases between. The CDR3 loop reads CASSREQGRDTEAFF. CDR3 DNA sequence: TGTGCCAGCTCACGAGAACAGGGACGAGACACTGAAGCTTTCTTT.

This clonotype was picked up one time. The rearrangement joins TRBV10-3 to TRBJ2-7; no firm D call. CDR1 is ENHRY and CDR2 is SYGVKD in the germline V gene. V lost 5 bases, J lost 4 bases, and 9 bases lay in between. The CDR3 sequence is 12 residues long. The CDR3 sequence: CAISTTAYEQYF. CDR3 nucleotide sequence: TGTGCCATCAGTACGACTGCATACGAGCAGTACTTC.

The sample holds many counts of this clonotype. The rearrangement uses TRBV6-2 or TRBV6-3 and TRBJ2-1, with 12 bases matching TRBD1. This CDR3 comprises 13 residues. V shed 8 bases, J shed 9 bases, and the junction held 5 bases outside the gene matches. CDR1 MNHEY and CDR2 SVGEGT come from the germline V gene. The CDR3 reads CASGDRGHGEQFF. CDR3 DNA: TGTGCCAGCGGGGACAGGGGGCACGGTGAGCAGTTCTTC.

Written as DNA, the CDR3 is TGCAGTGCTAGTGTGACAGGGGTTTCCGAGCAGTACTTC. Translated: CSASVTGVSEQYF. This rearrangement joins TRBV20-1 to TRBJ2-7; TRBD1 matches 8 bases. This CDR3 has 13 residues. Germline values: CDR1 DFQATT, CDR2 SNEGSKA (reference sequence). The V segment lost 3 bases and the J segment 6 bases; nucleotides outside the gene matches: 7.

CDR3 DNA sequence: TGTGCCAGCGCCCAGGACAGTTATGGCTACACCTTC. Translating it yields CASAQDSYGYTF. The rearrangement uses TRBV9 and TRBJ1-2; D might be TRBD1 (6 bases). Germline assignment: CDR1 SGDLS and CDR2 YYNGEE. The CDR3 runs to 12 residues. With 7 bases removed from V and 5 bases from J, the gap between germline ends came to 12 bases.

The chain carries TRBV20-1 and TRBJ2-1; 7 bases agree with TRBD1. With V trimmed by 5 bases and J by 8 bases, 12 bases remained unmatched. From germline, CDR1 is DFQATT and CDR2 SNEGSKA (reference sequence). The CDR3 length is 14 residues. CDR3 nucleotides: TGCAGTGCTGACCGGGACAGTAATGTCTATGAGCAGTTCTTC. Amino acids: CSADRDSNVYEQFF.

The chain recombines TRBV6-5 with TRBJ2-5; D is possibly TRBD2 (6 bases). This CDR3 spans 13 amino acids. V lost 5 bases and J 7 bases, leaving 14 bases between the germline ends. Looked up from germline, CDR1 is MNHEY and CDR2 is SVGAGI. For the CDR3, the DNA is TGTGCCAGCAGTCTCCGCGTCGGGGGGACCCAGTACTTC. This sequence encodes CASSLRVGGTQYF.

The chain combines TRBV7-6 with TRBJ1-4, with D possibly TRBD1 on 5 matching bases. The germline V and J ends were trimmed by 7 bases and 8 bases, with 14 bases remaining between them. The CDR3 sequence is 13 residues long. Germline loops: CDR1 SGHVS, CDR2 FNYEAQ. CDR3 nucleotides: TGTGCCAGCAAAGACAGCTCTCGAGAAAAACTGTTTTTT. It translates to CASKDSSREKLFF.

This chain connects TRBV6-2 or TRBV6-3 to TRBJ2-2, with D possibly being TRBD1 or TRBD2 (5 bases each). CDR3 length: 13 amino acids. Germline values: CDR1 MNHEY, CDR2 SVGEGT. Trimming shortened V by 7 bases and J by 7 bases, and 13 bases separated the two germline ends. CDR3 nucleotides: TGTGCCAGCAACCGGGACGGAGGCGGGGAGCTGTTTTTT. Protein: CASNRDGGGELFF.

At least ten counts were recorded for this clonotype. The rearrangement joins TRBV2 to TRBJ2-3, with TRBD2 matching over 8 bases. Trimming at V came to 3 bases and at J to 4 bases, leaving 18 bases not matched to a gene. The CDR3 runs to 19 residues. Germline CDR1 and CDR2: SNHLY and FYNNEI. The CDR3 sequence is CASSDRVAGISTSPDTQYF. CDR3 nucleotides: TGTGCCAGCAGTGATCGGGTAGCGGGGATATCAACCTCCCCAGATACGCAGTATTTT.

Ten or more counts support this clonotype. The rearrangement links TRBV15 to TRBJ1-1, with 9 bases lining up with TRBD1. Germline trimming cut 2 bases from V and 6 bases from J; bases unmatched to any gene: 7. The CDR3 totals 15 residues. Germline V gene sequence: CDR1 LNHNV, CDR2 YYDKDF (reference sequence). The CDR3 loop is CATSRPRDRVPEAFF. DNA for the CDR3: TGTGCCACCAGCAGACCCCGGGACAGGGTCCCTGAAGCTTTCTTT.

The rearrangement joins TRBV2 to TRBJ2-3, with 9 nucleotides matching TRBD1. The ends lost 7 bases at V and 5 bases at J; junction bases unmatched: 7. CDR3 length equals 14 residues. CDR1 is SNHLY and CDR2 is FYNNEI in the germline V gene. CDR3 sequence reads: CASMTGTGLDTQYF. As DNA, the CDR3 is TGTGCCAGCATGACCGGGACAGGGTTAGATACGCAGTATTTT.

This clonotype was observed a few times. The CDR3: CASSLGETPETQYF. The CDR3 nucleotides are TGTGCCAGCAGTTTGGGTGAGACACCAGAGACCCAGTACTTC. This chain links TRBV12-3 or TRBV12-4 with TRBJ2-5; D is ambiguous. The CDR3 runs to 14 residues. Trimming removed 3 bases at V and 4 bases at J, with 12 bases between.

This clonotype appeared many times. The chain has TRBV4-2 and TRBJ2-5; D may be TRBD2 (6 bases). Germline lookup yields CDR1 LGHNA and CDR2 YNFKEQ. Between the trimmed V and J ends, which lost 3 bases and 5 bases, there was a span of 16 bases. The CDR3 runs 15 residues. For the CDR3, the DNA is TGTGCCAGCAGCCAGATAGCGGATTCCGAGGAGACCCAGTACTTC. Protein sequence: CASSQIADSEETQYF.

This clonotype was seen at least ten times. The chain is built from TRBV3-1 and TRBJ2-1; 8 bases are a match to TRBD2. Trimming removed 6 bases from V and 6 bases from J; junction bases left unmatched: 10. The CDR3 runs 15 residues. Germline V gene sequence: CDR1 LGHDT, CDR2 YNNKEL (reference sequence). The CDR3 loop is CASSPPGTRSNEQFF. The CDR3 DNA reads as TGTGCCAGCAGTCCCCCCGGGACTAGAAGCAATGAGCAGTTCTTC.